The clone carrying this TCR beta chain was seen more than once but under ten times. Unique molecular identifiers were incorporated during preparation of the TCRbeta library. TCRdb recomputed calls from the PCR reads with MiXCR, one row per CDR3 protein. Among 600,000 to 700,000 distinct CDR3 sequences listed, around 16% were seen once. Germline CDR1 and CDR2: MGHRA and YSYEKL. This CDR3 has 16 residues. V dropped 6 bases and J dropped 0; count of bases not matched to a gene: 6. The data were obtained in a study of T-cell reconstitution after alpha-beta-depleted transplantation in children. The rearrangement links TRBV4-1 to TRBJ2-1, with TRBD2 matching 9 bases. This material consisted of PBMCs from the stem cell graft donor, taken from the stem cell graft. The TCR was taken from a human donor who donated a stem cell graft to a child with acute myeloid leukemia. The CDR3 spells CASRNSGGNSYNEQFF. The CDR3 DNA is TGCGCCAGCAGGAATAGCGGGGGCAACTCCTACAATGAGCAGTTCTTC.